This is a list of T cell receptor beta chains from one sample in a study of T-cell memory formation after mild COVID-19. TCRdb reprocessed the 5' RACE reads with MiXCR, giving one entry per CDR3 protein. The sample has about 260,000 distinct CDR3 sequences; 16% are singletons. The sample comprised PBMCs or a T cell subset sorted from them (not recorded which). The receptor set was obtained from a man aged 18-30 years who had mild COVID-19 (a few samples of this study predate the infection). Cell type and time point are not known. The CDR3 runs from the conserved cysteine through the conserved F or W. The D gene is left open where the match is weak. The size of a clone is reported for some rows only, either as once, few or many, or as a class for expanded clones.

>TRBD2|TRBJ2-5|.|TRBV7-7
CASSRGGSGGQETQYF
TGTGCCAGCAGCCGGGGTGGTAGCGGGGGCCAAGAGACCCAGTACTTC
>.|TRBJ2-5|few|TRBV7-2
CASSAGNFEAETQYF
TGTGCCAGCAGCGCCGGGAACTTTGAGGCAGAGACCCAGTACTTC
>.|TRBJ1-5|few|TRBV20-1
CSAIPLGFGSPQHF
TGCAGTGCTATTCCGCTCGGATTCGGGTCTCCCCAGCATTTT
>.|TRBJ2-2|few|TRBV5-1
CASSSGAYTGELFF
TGCGCCAGCAGCTCCGGGGCCTACACCGGGGAGCTGTTTTTT
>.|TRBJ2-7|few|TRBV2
CASEAPTYEQYF
TGTGCCAGCGAGGCCCCTACCTACGAGCAGTACTTC
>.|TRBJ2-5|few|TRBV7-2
CASSLSRDSQETQYF
TGTGCCAGCAGCCTCAGCCGGGACTCTCAAGAGACCCAGTACTTC
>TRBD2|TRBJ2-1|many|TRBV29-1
CSVEATSGGANEQFF
TGCAGCGTTGAAGCAACTAGCGGGGGGGCGAATGAGCAGTTCTTC
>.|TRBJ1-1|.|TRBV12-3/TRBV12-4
CASSFYLAAFF
TGTGCCAGCAGTTTTTACTTAGCGGCTTTCTTT
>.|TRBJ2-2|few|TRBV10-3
CAAGPNTGELFF
TGTGCCGCGGGTCCGAACACCGGGGAGCTGTTTTTT
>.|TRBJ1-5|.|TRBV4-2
CASSPLQTNQPQHF
TGTGCCAGCAGCCCTCTCCAGACCAATCAGCCCCAGCATTTT
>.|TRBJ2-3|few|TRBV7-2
CASRLLLTDTQYF
TGTGCCAGCAGACTACTCCTCACAGATACGCAGTATTTT
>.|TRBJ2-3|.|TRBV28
CASQELRGDDTQYF
TGTGCCAGCCAAGAATTGAGGGGCGACGATACGCAGTATTTT
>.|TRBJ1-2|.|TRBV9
CASSVSGGAYGYTF
TGTGCCAGCAGCGTATCTGGGGGAGCGTATGGCTACACCTTC
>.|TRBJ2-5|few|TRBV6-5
CASSYSTEGLKTQYF
TGTGCCAGCAGTTACTCAACAGAGGGGTTGAAGACCCAGTACTTC
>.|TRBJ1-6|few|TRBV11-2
CASRDIRSGLVNSPLHF
TGTGCCAGCAGAGATATTAGGTCAGGGTTGGTGAATTCACCCCTCCACTTT
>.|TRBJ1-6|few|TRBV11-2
CASSVTSMNSPLHF
TGTGCCAGCAGCGTAACCTCTATGAATTCACCCCTCCACTTT
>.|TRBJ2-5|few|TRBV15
CATTRGREETQYF
TGTGCCACCACGCGTGGGCGGGAAGAGACCCAGTACTTC
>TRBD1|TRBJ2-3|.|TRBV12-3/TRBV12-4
CASSSYVSRGRTDTQYF
TGTGCCAGCAGTTCCTACGTCTCCAGGGGGCGCACAGATACGCAGTATTTT
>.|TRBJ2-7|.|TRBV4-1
CASSQDRGTYEQYF
TGCGCCAGCAGCCAAGATAGGGGCACCTACGAGCAGTACTTC
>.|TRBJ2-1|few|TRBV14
CASSQVGGGPSEQFF
TGTGCCAGCAGCCAAGTTGGCGGGGGCCCTTCTGAGCAGTTCTTC